One and the same sample provided the 27 T cell receptor beta chains below, sequenced in a study of cytomegalovirus exposure and HLA in healthy donors. This PCR relied on a set of 60 Vbeta primers and 13 Jbeta primers. Profiled with immunoSEQ multiplex PCR; TCRdb holds only in-frame clones, not every one. Of approximately 170,000 clones detected, just over 75% appear once; the ten largest clones hold approximately 2%. Material: PBMCs. The origin of the receptors is a woman in her thirties in good health and CMV-seropositive.

The V call is TRBV18, the J call TRBJ1-2; 7 nucleotides agree with TRBD1. This CDR3 spans 13 amino acids. Germline CDR1 KGHSH, CDR2 LQKENI. Trimming took 6 bases from V and 4 from J; bases not matched to a gene: 5. The CDR3 here is CASSLDRVYGYTF. The CDR3 DNA reads TGTGCCAGCTCTCTAGACAGGGTCTATGGCTACACCTTC.

The V call is TRBV2, the J call TRBJ2-7; TRBD1 is a possible D gene (5 bases). Per the germline V gene, CDR1 is SNHLY and CDR2 is FYNNEI. Between the trimmed V and J ends, which lost 4 bases and 3 bases, there was a span of 10 bases. This CDR3 has 13 amino acids. The CDR3 region has the DNA TGTGCCAGCAGTGGGACATTTAACTACGAGCAGTACTTC. Residues: CASSGTFNYEQYF. Full variable domain (missing parts from reference TRBV2 and TRBJ2-7): EPEVTQTPSHQVTQMGQEVILRCVPISNHLYFYWYRQILGQKVEFLVSFYNNEISEKSEIFDDQFSVERPDGSNFTLKIRSTKLEDSAMYFCASSGTFNYEQYFGPGTRLTVT.

The chain joins TRBV19 to TRBJ1-1; D is undetermined. The CDR3 has 13 amino acids. The V gene's germline CDR1 is LNHDA and CDR2 SQIVND (reference sequence). Trimming left V 9 bases short and J 0 bases short, with 11 bases between. CDR3 coding DNA: TGTGCCAGCGCCGGGTTCATGAACACTGAAGCTTTCTTT. It codes for CASAGFMNTEAFF.

The chain is built from TRBV5-1 and TRBJ2-5; possible D gene TRBD2, 7 bases. With 0 bases removed from V and 5 bases from J, the gap between germline ends came to 14 bases. Germline V CDR1 and CDR2: SGHRS, YFSETQ. This CDR3 has 15 residues. The CDR3 nucleotides are TGCGCCAGCAGCTTGGAAAGGGGGAGGGTCGAGACCCAGTACTTC. Its protein is CASSLERGRVETQYF. Combining the CDR3 with reference TRBV5-1 and TRBJ2-5 gives the whole variable domain KAGVTQTPRYLIKTRGQQVTLSCSPISGHRSVSWYQQTPGQGLQFLFEYFSETQRNKGNFPGRFSGRQFSNSRSEMNVSTLELGDSALYLCASSLERGRVETQYFGPGTRLLVL.

This sequence joins TRBV2 and TRBJ1-6, with D maybe TRBD1 (5 bases). Germline V gene sequence: CDR1 SNHLY, CDR2 FYNNEI. The CDR3 runs 17 residues. The V gene lost 7 bases and the J gene lost 7 bases, with 23 bases spanning the gap. The CDR3 loop reads CASTPPRSAGLNSPLHF. DNA for the CDR3: TGTGCCAGCACTCCCCCCCGGTCGGCAGGGCTCAATTCACCCCTCCACTTT.

This clone was seen a handful of times. V usage is TRBV7-8 and J usage is TRBJ2-1; possible D gene TRBD1, 6 bases. V was shortened by 5 bases and J by 5 bases, with 16 bases between the two germline ends. The germline gives CDR1 SGHVS, CDR2 FQNEAQ. CDR3 length: 15 amino acids. The CDR3 region has the DNA TGTGCCAGCAGCCCCAGTACAGGGAGCGACAATGAGCAGTTCTTC. Its protein is CASSPSTGSDNEQFF.

This chain uses TRBV29-1 with TRBJ1-5; 7 bases line up with TRBD1. The CDR3 has 16 amino acids. Germline-derived CDR1 and CDR2 are SQVTM and ANQGSEA. CDR3 residues: CEGSPTRDRSNQPQHF. The CDR3 DNA sequence: TGCGAGGGGAGTCCAACCCGGGACAGATCAAATCAGCCCCAGCATTTT.

The rearrangement uses TRBV13 and TRBJ1-5; D remains ambiguous. This CDR3 spans 17 amino acids. Looked up from germline, CDR1 is PRHDT and CDR2 is FYEKMQ (reference sequence). Trimming stripped 0 bases from V and 4 bases from J, with 16 bases between. The CDR3 loop reads CASSLGLSTSTNQPQHF. CDR3 nucleotide sequence: TGTGCCAGCAGCTTAGGCCTTAGCACTTCTACTAATCAGCCCCAGCATTTT. The full variable domain, in which reference TRBV13 and TRBJ1-5 provide the parts outside the CDR3, is AAGVIQSPRHLIKEKRETATLKCYPIPRHDTVYWYQQGPGQDPQFLISFYEKMQSDKGSIPDRFSAQQFSDYHSELNMSSLELGDSALYFCASSLGLSTSTNQPQHFGDGTRLSIL.

This chain links TRBV4-1 with TRBJ2-1, with 8 nucleotides matching TRBD2. This CDR3 has 15 residues. J gave up 3 bases and V 5 bases, and 6 bases lay outside the gene matches. The germline gives CDR1 MGHRA, CDR2 YSYEKL. In DNA form, the CDR3 reads TGCGCCAGCAGCGGCGGGGGGCCCTTCTACAATGAGCAGTTCTTC. Its protein product is CASSGGGPFYNEQFF.

The chain employs TRBV30 and TRBJ2-7; perhaps TRBD2 as D (5 bases). CDR3 length equals 14 residues. Looked up from germline, CDR1 is GTSNPN and CDR2 is SVGIG (reference sequence). V lost 4 bases, J lost 2 bases, and 15 bases lay in between. CDR3 loop: CAWTRDRDTYEQYF. CDR3 DNA sequence: TGTGCCTGGACCCGGGATAGAGACACCTACGAGCAGTACTTC.

The rearrangement uses TRBV13 and TRBJ2-1; no clear D gene. This CDR3 has 12 amino acids. V shed 2 bases and J shed 7 bases, with 6 bases lying between them. CDR1 is PRHDT, CDR2 FYEKMQ, per germline (reference sequence). This CDR3 reads CASSLSQNEQFF. The CDR3 nucleotides read TGTGCCAGCAGCTTATCGCAGAATGAGCAGTTCTTC.

V usage is TRBV7-2 and J usage is TRBJ2-7; 16 bases line up with TRBD2. The CDR3 loop spans 16 amino acids. CDR1 SGHTA and CDR2 FQGNSA come from the germline V gene. V was clipped by 5 bases and J by 6 bases; unmatched bases: 7. DNA for the CDR3: TGTGCCAGCAGCGCAGGGACTAGCGGGGGGGTTGGCGAGCAGTACTTC. It translates to CASSAGTSGGVGEQYF.

This chain connects TRBV10-3 to TRBJ2-7, with D uncertain. The CDR3 is made up of 11 amino acids. V was cut by 5 bases and J by 2 bases, with 4 bases left in between. From germline, CDR1 is ENHRY and CDR2 SYGVKD. The CDR3 protein is CAISQTYEQYF. The CDR3 coding sequence is TGTGCCATCAGTCAAACCTACGAGCAGTACTTC.

The rearrangement links TRBV15 to TRBJ2-2; 7 bases are a match to TRBD1. Germline CDR1 and CDR2: LNHNV and YYDKDF (reference sequence). The CDR3 runs to 15 residues. Germline trimming cut 0 bases from V and 9 bases from J; bases unmatched to any gene: 7. CDR3: CATSRDGQGDRELFF. The CDR3 region has the DNA TGTGCCACCAGCAGAGACGGGCAGGGGGATCGGGAGCTGTTTTTT. Full variable domain (outside the CDR3, taken from reference TRBV15 and TRBJ2-2): DAMVIQNPRYQVTQFGKPVTLSCSQTLNHNVMYWYQQKSSQAPKLLFHYYDKDFNNEADTPDNFQSRRPNTSFCFLDIRSPGLGDTAMYLCATSRDGQGDRELFFGEGSRLTVL.

The V call is TRBV19, the J call TRBJ1-2; perhaps TRBD1 as D (6 bases). The CDR3 length is 14 residues. Trimming removed 5 bases from V and 0 bases from J, with 10 bases in between. Germline CDR1 is LNHDA and CDR2 is SQIVND (reference sequence). The CDR3 nucleotides are TGTGCCAGTAGTCGGACAGTTTCTAACTATGGCTACACCTTC. Translated: CASSRTVSNYGYTF.

The rearrangement uses TRBV28 and TRBJ1-2; maybe TRBD1 (5 bases). V lost 4 bases and J 5 bases, leaving 20 bases between the germline ends. The CDR3 consists of 16 residues. Germline loops: CDR1 MDHEN, CDR2 SYDVKM. The DNA of the CDR3 is TGTGCCAGCAGTTATCCCAGAGGGAGGGGTGGGTATGGCTACACCTTC. It translates to CASSYPRGRGGYGYTF.

This chain uses TRBV6-4 with TRBJ2-3; the D is unclear. V was cut by 2 bases and J by 1 base, with 7 bases left in between. Germline V gene data show CDR1 as MRHNA and CDR2 as SNTAGT. The CDR3 runs to 14 residues. The CDR3 spells CASSDRPGTDTQYF. DNA of the CDR3: TGTGCCAGCAGTGACCGTCCGGGCACAGATACGCAGTATTTT.

The chain couples TRBV7-9 to TRBJ2-2; 8 nucleotides agree with TRBD1. CDR1 is SEHNR, CDR2 FQNEAQ, per germline (reference sequence). V lost 5 bases and J lost 6; bases outside the gene matches: 2. CDR3 size: 13 residues. CDR3 loop: CASSPTGAGELFF. The DNA for the CDR3 is TGTGCCAGCAGCCCGACAGGGGCCGGGGAGCTGTTTTTT.

The rearrangement uses TRBV19 and TRBJ1-2; 7 nucleotides line up with TRBD1. Germline trimming cut 4 bases from V and 0 bases from J; bases unmatched to any gene: 5. Germline values: CDR1 LNHDA, CDR2 SQIVND (reference sequence). The length of the CDR3 is 15 residues. Here the CDR3 reads CASSTLTGANYGYTF. As DNA, the CDR3 is TGTGCCAGTAGTACTCTTACAGGGGCTAACTATGGCTACACCTTC. The variable domain in full, with the rest retrieved from reference TRBV19 and TRBJ1-2, is DGGITQSPKYLFRKEGQNVTLSCEQNLNHDAMYWYRQDPGQGLRLIYYSQIVNDFQKGDIAEGYSVSREKKESFPLTVTSAQKNPTAFYLCASSTLTGANYGYTFGSGTRLTVV.

The chain combines TRBV6-6 with TRBJ2-7; 9 nucleotides match TRBD1. Germline values: CDR1 MNHNY, CDR2 SVGAGI (reference sequence). Trimming removed 4 bases from V and 0 bases from J; junction bases left unmatched: 7. The CDR3 runs 16 residues. The CDR3 region has the DNA TGTGCCAGCAGTTTCCATAAACAGGGGGCCTCCTACGAGCAGTACTTC. Translation gives CASSFHKQGASYEQYF.

This chain links TRBV30 with TRBJ2-3; TRBD2 agrees at 10 bases. The CDR3 totals 17 residues. V lost 1 base, J lost 6 bases, and 13 bases stayed unmatched. CDR1 is GTSNPN, CDR2 SVGIG, per germline (reference sequence). For the CDR3, the DNA is TGTGCCTGGAGTGGCCCCCTTGAGCGGGAGGGAGGGGATACGCAGTATTTT. Translating gives CAWSGPLEREGGDTQYF.

The V call is TRBV5-1, the J call TRBJ1-1; TRBD1 might be the D (5 bases). This CDR3 contains 15 residues. Germline CDR1 is SGHRS and CDR2 is YFSETQ. V lost 4 bases, J lost 3 bases, and 16 bases lay in between. In DNA, the CDR3 is TGCGCCAGCAGCCCTTCGAGACGGGGGGACACTGAAGCTTTCTTT. This gives the protein CASSPSRRGDTEAFF.

The chain combines TRBV6-5 with TRBJ1-6; unclear D gene. V lost 8 bases, J lost 5 bases, and 7 bases lay in between. CDR3 length equals 12 residues. Germline V gene data show CDR1 as MNHEY and CDR2 as SVGAGI. The CDR3 here is CASGRNNSPLHF. CDR3 nucleotide sequence: TGTGCCAGCGGGAGAAATAATTCACCCCTCCACTTT.

The chain carries TRBV7-9 and TRBJ1-1, with 8 bases matching TRBD1. The trim removed 3 bases at V and 1 base at J, leaving 4 bases unmatched. Germline V CDR1 and CDR2: SEHNR, FQNEAQ (reference sequence). This CDR3 has 15 amino acids. The CDR3 spells CASSLGDRSNTEAFF. CDR3 sequence (DNA): TGTGCCAGCAGCTTGGGGGACAGGTCGAACACTGAAGCTTTCTTT.

The V and J genes are TRBV7-2 and TRBJ2-5; TRBD1 aligns across 8 bases. J lost 4 bases, V lost 3 bases, and 7 bases had no gene match. CDR1 SGHTA and CDR2 FQGNSA come from the germline V gene. The CDR3 length is 15 residues. CDR3 coding DNA: TGTGCCAGCAGCTTCCAGGGGGCGACGGGAGAGACCCAGTACTTC. It codes for CASSFQGATGETQYF.

The V and J genes are TRBV18 and TRBJ2-7, with 7 nucleotides matching TRBD1. Germline CDR1 reads KGHSH; CDR2 reads LQKENI. The CDR3 runs to 14 residues. The junction had 2 bases not matched to a gene; V was cut back by 1 base and J by 2 bases. The CDR3 here is CASSPRQGPYEQYF. The CDR3, as DNA: TGTGCCAGCTCACCACGACAGGGACCCTACGAGCAGTACTTC.

The chain recombines TRBV11-1 with TRBJ2-1; 14 bases agree with TRBD2. Germline CDR1 is SGHAT and CDR2 is FQDESV (reference sequence). Trimming cost V 4 bases and J 10 bases; bases outside gene matches: 3. The CDR3 consists of 14 residues. The CDR3 DNA sequence: TGTGCCAGCAGCTCGGGACTAGCGGGGGCAGAGCAGTTCTTC. Its translation is CASSSGLAGAEQFF.